The 3 T cell receptor beta chains in this list originate from one sample, sequenced in a study of beta chain features in type 1 diabetes. Expressed TCRB transcripts were sequenced after all isolated RNA was converted to cDNA. The repertoire was sequenced with immunoSEQ multiplex PCR; TCRdb's copy has only in-frame clones and lacks some. The sample yields 810,000 or so clones, roughly a sixth seen once. Sequencing was done on a sample of naive CD4+ T cells from blood. These receptors originate from a woman younger than 35 in good health.

This clone was found a few times. The rearrangement links TRBV28 to TRBJ2-5, with unresolved D. This CDR3 is built from 15 residues. V lost 4 bases to trimming and J lost 4 bases, with 16 bases between them. The germline CDR1 and CDR2 sequences are MDHEN and SYDVKM. The CDR3 here is CASSSLSPSRETQYF. The CDR3, as DNA: TGTGCCAGCAGTTCACTCTCACCCTCCCGAGAGACCCAGTACTTC.

J is TRBJ2-6 and V is TRBV7-2; tentatively, D is TRBD2 (5 bases). Trimming cost V 8 bases and J 0 bases, with 5 bases left between them. The CDR3 runs to 13 residues. CDR1 and CDR2 (germline): SGHTA, FQGNSA. CDR3 in DNA: TGTGCCAGCCGGGGCTCTGGGGCCAACGTCCTGACTTTC. Translation gives CASRGSGANVLTF.

CDR3: CASSPDLGREAFF. In DNA form, the CDR3 reads TGTGCCAGCAGCCCCGACCTAGGACGAGAAGCTTTCTTT. The chain uses TRBV11-2 and TRBJ1-1; the D is unclear. Germline V lookup: CDR1 SGHAT, CDR2 FQNNGV. The CDR3 extends over 13 amino acids. The V gene lost 5 bases and the J gene lost 8 bases, with 15 bases spanning the gap.